This TCR beta chain was captured by sequencing in a study of T cell responses to AZD1222 COVID-19 vaccine. Whole-study findings and limits: Only six or seven AZD1222 recipients were seropositive at baseline. Spike-wide vaccine-associated CD4 TCRs dominated at 160-218 and 743-854.

A remark on this clone: Its antigen is currently unknown.

This table comes from immunoSEQ multiplex PCR, and its TCRdb copy is limited to in-frame clones, with some not included. Among roughly 140,000 clones listed, roughly 88% were seen once. V was shortened by 3 bases and J by 2 bases, with 14 bases between the two germline ends. The CDR3 has 16 amino acids. Germline V lookup: CDR1 MNHEY, CDR2 SMNVEV (reference sequence). Specimen: peripheral blood, collected on day 0 of MenACWY control vaccination. The clonotype comes from an adult in good health. The chain links TRBV27 to TRBJ2-1, with D possibly TRBD1 on 6 matching bases. The CDR3 is CASSFTPRGTYNEQFF. The DNA of the CDR3 is TGTGCCAGCAGTTTTACGCCCAGGGGTACCTACAATGAGCAGTTCTTC.